This T cell receptor beta chain comes out of a study of T cell clones after liver transplantation. Study-level information: Patients counted as tolerant after at least one year off all immunosuppression, enzymes not exceeding twice normal.

The CDR3 is 13 residues long. Germline V gene sequence: CDR1 SNHLY, CDR2 FYNNEI. Trimming removed 8 bases from V and 4 bases from J; junction bases left unmatched: 5. The assay was immunoSEQ multiplex PCR, and TCRdb's table has in-frame clones only and misses some. This sample yields about 51,000 clones, of which approximately 71% are seen a single time; less than 10% belongs to the top ten. The source of this sequence is a human patient who received a liver transplant. Some T cells may possibly be graft donor cells. This chain uses TRBV2 with TRBJ1-5; TRBD1 aligns across 7 bases. Specimen: CD4+ T cells from blood, collected 52 to 60 months after liver transplant. Here the CDR3 reads CASAGQANQPQHF. The CDR3 DNA reads as TGTGCCAGCGCCGGACAGGCGAATCAGCCCCAGCATTTT.